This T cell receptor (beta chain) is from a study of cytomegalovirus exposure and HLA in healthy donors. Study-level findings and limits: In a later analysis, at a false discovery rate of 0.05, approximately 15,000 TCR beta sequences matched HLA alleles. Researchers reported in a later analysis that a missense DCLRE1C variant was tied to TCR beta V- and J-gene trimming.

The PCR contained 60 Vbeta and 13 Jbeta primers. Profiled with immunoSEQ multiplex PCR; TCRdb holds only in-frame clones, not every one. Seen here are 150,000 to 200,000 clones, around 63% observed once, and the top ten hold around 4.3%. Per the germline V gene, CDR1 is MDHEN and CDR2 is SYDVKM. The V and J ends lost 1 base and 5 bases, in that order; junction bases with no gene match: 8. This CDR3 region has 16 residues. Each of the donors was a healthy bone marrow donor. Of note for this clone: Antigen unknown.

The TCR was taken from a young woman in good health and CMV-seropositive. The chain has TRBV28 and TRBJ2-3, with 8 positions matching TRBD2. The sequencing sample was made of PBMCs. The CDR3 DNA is TGTGCCAGCAGTTTATTTTGGAGCGGGAGAGGAGATACGCAGTATTTT. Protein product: CASSLFWSGRGDTQYF.